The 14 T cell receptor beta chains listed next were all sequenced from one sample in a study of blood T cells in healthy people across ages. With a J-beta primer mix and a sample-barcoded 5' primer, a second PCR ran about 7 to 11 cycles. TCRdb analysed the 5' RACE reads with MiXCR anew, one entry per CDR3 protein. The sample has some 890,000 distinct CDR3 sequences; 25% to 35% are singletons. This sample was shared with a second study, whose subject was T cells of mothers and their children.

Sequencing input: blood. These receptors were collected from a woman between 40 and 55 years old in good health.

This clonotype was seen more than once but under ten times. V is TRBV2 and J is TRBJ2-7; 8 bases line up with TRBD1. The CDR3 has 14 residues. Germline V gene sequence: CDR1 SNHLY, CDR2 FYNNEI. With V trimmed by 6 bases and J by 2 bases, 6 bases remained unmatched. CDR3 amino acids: CASRDRDRPYEQYF. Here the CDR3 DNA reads TGTGCCAGCAGGGACAGGGACAGACCCTACGAGCAGTACTTC.

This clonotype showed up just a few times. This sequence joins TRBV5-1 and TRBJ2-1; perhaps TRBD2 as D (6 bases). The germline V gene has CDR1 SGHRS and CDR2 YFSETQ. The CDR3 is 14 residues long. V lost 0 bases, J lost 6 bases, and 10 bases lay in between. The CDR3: CASSLAASVNEQFF. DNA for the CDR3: TGCGCCAGCAGCTTGGCCGCTAGCGTCAATGAGCAGTTCTTC.

In DNA, the CDR3 is TGCAGTGCTGCAACAGAGAACTATGGCTACACCTTC. This gives the protein CSAATENYGYTF. This chain uses TRBV20-1 with TRBJ1-2; no firm D call. Trimming shortened V by 5 bases and J by 2 bases, and 9 bases separated the two germline ends. Germline lookup yields CDR1 DFQATT and CDR2 SNEGSKA (reference sequence). The CDR3 is 12 residues long.

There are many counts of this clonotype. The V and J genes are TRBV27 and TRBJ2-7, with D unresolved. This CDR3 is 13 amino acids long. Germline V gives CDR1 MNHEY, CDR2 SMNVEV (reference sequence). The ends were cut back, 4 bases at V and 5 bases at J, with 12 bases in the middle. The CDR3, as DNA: TGTGCCAGCAGTTCCCCCGTTACGAACGAGCAGTACTTC. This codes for CASSSPVTNEQYF.

The CDR3 reads CAISESKGTVGNLNTEAFF. DNA for the CDR3: TGTGCCATCAGTGAGTCCAAGGGTACGGTAGGGAATCTAAACACTGAAGCTTTCTTT. V usage is TRBV10-3 and J usage is TRBJ1-1; D ambiguous. This CDR3 contains 19 residues. CDR1 and CDR2 from the germline V gene are ENHRY and SYGVKD. The V and J ends lost 0 bases and 2 bases respectively, with 22 bases between them.

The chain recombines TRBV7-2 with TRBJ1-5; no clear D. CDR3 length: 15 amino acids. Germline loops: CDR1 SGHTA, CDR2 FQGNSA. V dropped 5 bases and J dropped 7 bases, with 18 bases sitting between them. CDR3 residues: CASSPPGVGRQPQHF. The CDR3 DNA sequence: TGTGCCAGCAGCCCCCCTGGGGTTGGTCGGCAGCCCCAGCATTTT.

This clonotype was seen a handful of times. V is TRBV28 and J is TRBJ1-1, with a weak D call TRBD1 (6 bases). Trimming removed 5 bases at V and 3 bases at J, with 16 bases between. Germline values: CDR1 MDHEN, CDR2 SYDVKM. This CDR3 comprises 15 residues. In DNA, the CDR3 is TGTGCCAGCAGTATAGGGGGGGTAGGGGACACTGAAGCTTTCTTT. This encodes CASSIGGVGDTEAFF.

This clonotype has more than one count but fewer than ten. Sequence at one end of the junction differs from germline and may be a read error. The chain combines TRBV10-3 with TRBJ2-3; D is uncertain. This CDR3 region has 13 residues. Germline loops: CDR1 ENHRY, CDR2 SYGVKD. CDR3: CVISESERDTQYF. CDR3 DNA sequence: TGTGTCATCAGTGAGTCCGAGAGAGATACGCAGTATTTT.

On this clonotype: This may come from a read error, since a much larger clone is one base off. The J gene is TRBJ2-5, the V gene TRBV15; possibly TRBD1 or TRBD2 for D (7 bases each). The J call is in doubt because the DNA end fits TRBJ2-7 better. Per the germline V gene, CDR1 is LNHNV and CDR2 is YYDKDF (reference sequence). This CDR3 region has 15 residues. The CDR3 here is CATSRRLRGGDEQYF. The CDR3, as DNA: TGTGCCACCAGCCGACGTCTCAGGGGGGGAGACGAGCAGTACTTC.

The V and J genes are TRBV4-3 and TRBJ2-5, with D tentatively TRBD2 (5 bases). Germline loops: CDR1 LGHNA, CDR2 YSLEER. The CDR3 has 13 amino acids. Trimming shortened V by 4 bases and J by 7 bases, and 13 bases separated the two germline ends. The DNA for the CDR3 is TGCGCCAGCAGCCCCGGGTTCCGGGGGACCCAGTACTTC. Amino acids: CASSPGFRGTQYF.

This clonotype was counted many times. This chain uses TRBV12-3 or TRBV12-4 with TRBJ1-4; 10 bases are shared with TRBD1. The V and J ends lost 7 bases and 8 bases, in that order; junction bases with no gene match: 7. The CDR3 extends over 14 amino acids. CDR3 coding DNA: TGTGCCAGCACCCTGACAGGGGGCGGCGAAAAACTGTTTTTT. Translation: CASTLTGGGEKLFF.

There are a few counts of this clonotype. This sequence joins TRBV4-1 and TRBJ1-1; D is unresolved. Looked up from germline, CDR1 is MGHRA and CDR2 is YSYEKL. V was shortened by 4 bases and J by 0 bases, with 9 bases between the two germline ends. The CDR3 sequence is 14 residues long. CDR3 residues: CASSPREMNTEAFF. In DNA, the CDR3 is TGCGCCAGCAGCCCCCGGGAGATGAACACTGAAGCTTTCTTT.

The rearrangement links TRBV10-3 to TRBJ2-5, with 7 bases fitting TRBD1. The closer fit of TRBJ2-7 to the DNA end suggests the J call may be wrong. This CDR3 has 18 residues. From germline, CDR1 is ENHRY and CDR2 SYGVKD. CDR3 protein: CAISERQGGVPTSYEQYF. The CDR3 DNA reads TGTGCCATCAGTGAGCGACAGGGCGGTGTCCCAACCTCCTACGAGCAGTACTTC.

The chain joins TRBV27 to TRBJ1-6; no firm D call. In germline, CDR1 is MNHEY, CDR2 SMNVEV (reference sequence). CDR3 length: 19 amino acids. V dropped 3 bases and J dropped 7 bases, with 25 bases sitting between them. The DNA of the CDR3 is TGTGCCAGCAGTTTGTTTGCGGTGGCGGGGAAAATCGGAAATTCACCCCTCCACTTT. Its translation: CASSLFAVAGKIGNSPLHF.